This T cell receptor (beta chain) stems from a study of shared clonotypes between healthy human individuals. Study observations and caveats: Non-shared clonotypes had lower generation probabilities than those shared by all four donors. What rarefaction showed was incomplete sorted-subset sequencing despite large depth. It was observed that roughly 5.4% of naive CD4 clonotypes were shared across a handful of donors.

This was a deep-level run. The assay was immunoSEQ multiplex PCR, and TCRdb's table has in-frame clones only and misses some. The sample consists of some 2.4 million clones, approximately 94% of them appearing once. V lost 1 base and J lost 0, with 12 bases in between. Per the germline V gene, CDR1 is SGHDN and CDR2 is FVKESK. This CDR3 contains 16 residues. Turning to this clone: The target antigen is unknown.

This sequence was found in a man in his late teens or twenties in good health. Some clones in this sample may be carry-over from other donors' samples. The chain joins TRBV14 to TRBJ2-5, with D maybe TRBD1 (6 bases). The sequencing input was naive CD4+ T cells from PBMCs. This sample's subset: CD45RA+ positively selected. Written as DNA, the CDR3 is TGTGCCAGCAGCCAAGCTCCCGGGACATACCAAGAGACCCAGTACTTC. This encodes CASSQAPGTYQETQYF.